The rows below give T cell receptor beta chains drawn from one sample of a study of blood T cell repertoires in COVID-19. Data came from immunoSEQ multiplex PCR; TCRdb stores just in-frame clones and leaves some out. This table has over 150,000 clones, around 73% appearing once. Sequenced: PBMCs or T cells enriched from blood (not recorded which). The receptors come from a woman aged 45-60 years who had recovered from COVID-19. Each CDR3 is given without its conserved first and last residue. The size entry is marked missing in some rows and otherwise reads once, few, many or a size class.

clone_size	v_call	j_call	cdr3_aa
NA	TRBV27	TRBJ1-2	ASSLKGLGGGYT
NA	TRBV4-1	TRBJ2-3	ASSPGLLTTDTQY
NA	TRBV18	TRBJ2-1	ASSETSGVYNEQF
NA	TRBV28	TRBJ1-6	ASSGGSSYNSPLH
NA	TRBV24-1	TRBJ1-1	ATSDPTRFEAF
few	TRBV7-3	TRBJ2-1	ASSLRLAGPNEQF
once	TRBV10-3	TRBJ1-5	AISDSHRGGNSNQPQH
few	TRBV6-5	TRBJ1-2	ASSRTGGGSGYT
NA	TRBV19	TRBJ2-2	ASSPSGRADTGELF
NA	TRBV19	TRBJ1-2	ASSMGPGSYT
many	TRBV7-6	TRBJ1-6	ASSPVVGLGVGSPLH
NA	TRBV19	TRBJ2-5	ASSIGGETQY
once	TRBV10-3	TRBJ2-7	AISESWTGSSYEQY
NA	TRBV27	TRBJ1-4	ASGREQSYHEKLF
NA	TRBV3-1/TRBV3-2	TRBJ2-5	ASSGQGETQY
NA	TRBV5-5	TRBJ2-2	ASSLREAGELF
NA	TRBV2	TRBJ2-2	ASSQLQGGELF
NA	TRBV4-1	TRBJ1-2	ASSRARDSPATGGYT
NA	TRBV28	TRBJ1-1	ASSLPTGLAEAF
NA	TRBV9	TRBJ1-6	ASSGGGPYNSPLH